This TCR beta chain stems from a study of blood T cell repertoires in COVID-19. Participants were aged roughly 18 to 100 years from 20 to 30 US areas. Profiling relied on immunoSEQ multiplex PCR, and the TCRdb table lists in-frame clones only, not all of them. The sample lists approximately 130,000 clones, around 83% occurring once. CDR1 is SGHRS, CDR2 YFSETQ, per germline. There are 15 residues in the CDR3. With V trimmed by 4 bases and J by 1 base, 8 bases remained unmatched. The sequencing sample was made of PBMCs or T cells enriched from blood (not recorded which). This receptor was taken from a man younger than 40 who had recovered from COVID-19. V usage is TRBV5-1 and J usage is TRBJ2-7, with 7 positions matching TRBD2. The CDR3 is CASSPLSGNSYEQYF. CDR3 sequence (DNA): TGCGCCAGCAGCCCACTCAGCGGGAATTCCTACGAGCAGTACTTC.